The sequence of this TCR beta chain was determined in a study of graft-versus-host responses after intestinal transplantation. In the study overall: Each of the recipients got a multivisceral, liver-intestinal, or isolated intestinal transplant. Among the recipients, all got anti-thymocyte globulin induction and then tacrolimus and steroids for approximately 3 years. Study-level results: Graft-donor T cell macrochimerism in patients accompanied high graft-versus-host to host-versus-graft clonal ratios in allografts. GvH clones were found in recipient marrow; some appeared first in ileum or blood.

The CDR3 sequence is 14 residues long. The ends were cut back, 9 bases at V and 0 bases at J, with 10 bases in the middle. Germline lookup yields CDR1 SGHKS and CDR2 YYEKEE (reference sequence). This clone was detected only once. Its specificity is unknown. Only in-frame clones appear in the TCRdb table, and some are missing; sequencing was by immunoSEQ multiplex PCR. This table has 80,000 to 100,000 clones, around 91% appearing once. V usage is TRBV5-5 and J usage is TRBJ1-6; D is possibly TRBD1 (5 bases). The source was unstimulated CD4+ T cells sorted from spleen or lymph node cells, collected before transplant. The clonotype was recovered from a human donor who was the organ donor for an intestinal transplant. The CDR3 coding sequence is TGTGCCACGCAGGGCGGCTCCTATAATTCACCCCTCCACTTT. Translating it yields CATQGGSYNSPLHF.